The T cell receptor beta chain under discussion was sequenced for a study of CD8+CD57+ T cells in acquired aplastic anemia (dated 2018 in TCRdb). Regarding the study in general: On average, sorted CD4+ and CD8+ cells yielded around 3.4 ug of extracted DNA, with a range of roughly 0.18 to 30 ug. A CD8+CD57+ expansion meant a frequency higher than the mean frequency seen in healthy subjects.

Taken from cysteine to phenylalanine, the CDR3 has 13 residues. Only the CDR3 part of the read is kept: 39 bases, read in frame from the first base. The junction shows trimming of 0 bases on V and 6 bases on J, plus 9 bases between the germline ends. From the germline V gene, CDR1 is MGHRA and CDR2 is YSYEKL. Study-wide conclusions, independent of this receptor: Patients and healthy controls showed no significant difference in CD8+ Simpson's diversity (P=0.060). About 29 CD8+ CDR3 sequences were found to be shared between patients and controls, but these sequences appeared to be highly expressed in patients and within the immunodominant clones of the patients.

The patients picked for sequencing were ones in whom flow cytometry had shown an expansion of CD8+CD57+ cells. Every patient had a diagnosis of severe acquired aplastic anemia based on International Study of Aplastic Anemia and Agranulocytosis and Camitta criteria. No therapy had been received by the patients at the time of blood sampling. The study deep-sequenced TCR repertoires of sorted CD4+ and CD8+ blood T cells from severe aplastic anemia patients and healthy subjects. Patients were enrolled under clinicaltrials.gov protocols 00001620, 01623167, 00001397, 00071045, 00081523 and 00961064 in the USA. Ficoll-Paque density gradient centrifugation was used to isolate peripheral blood mononuclear cells. Before DNA was extracted, CD4+ and CD8+ T cells were sorted using either FACS or magnetic beads. Genomic DNA served as template for TCR beta VDJ combination and CDR3 sequence profiling. An Illumina HiSeq 2000 was used for TCR repertoire sequencing. Turning to the authors' computational methods: TRBV/TRBJ rearrangement plots, CDR3 size and DJ length profiles, and Simpson's diversity index were used to assess repertoires. The immunodominant clone was defined as the most abundant DNA sequence in deep sequencing data. CDR3 amino acid sequences were checked for sharing between subjects and were compared against published repertoires and the VDJdb database. TCRdb itself trimmed the public reads at Q25 with fastp, ran MiXCR and retained productive beta chains. Identical CDR3 proteins give one entry, which carries the most common genes and DNA. The V and J calls were determined by TCRdb, not by the authors. The sample table records 150,000 to 180,000 distinct CDR3 sequences; less than 60% of these occur just once. The ten largest make up about an eighth of the sample.

This clonotype was counted at least ten times. It has no known antigen specificity. Base qualities are missing; no much larger clone stands one base away. This receptor chain uses TRBV4-1 and TRBJ2-7; no D gene can be assigned with confidence. Sequencing was carried out using sorted CD4+, CD8+, or CD8+CD57+ T cells (not recorded which) from PBMCs. This clonotype was sampled from a human donor with aplastic anemia. The CDR3 sequence is CASSQDASSEQYF. The nucleotide sequence reads as follows: TGCGCCAGCAGCCAAGATGCCAGCTCCGAGCAGTACTTC.